Sequencing of this T cell receptor beta chain was carried out in a study of early T cells in non-severe SARS-CoV-2 infection. Study at large: Sequencing used unsorted whole-blood bulk RNA, so chains lack pairing. Broader study findings: Reliance on VDJdb matching favored anti-spike CD8 responses; private and CD4 specificities were missed.

The germline V gene has CDR1 MNHNS and CDR2 SASEGT. There are 15 residues in the CDR3. Losses at the gene ends were 1 base for V and 7 bases for J; bases not matched to a gene: 2. Each cDNA molecule carried a unique molecular identifier. In TCRdb, the 5' RACE reads were re-called with MiXCR into one record per CDR3 protein. The table shows 55,000 to 75,000 distinct CDR3 sequences, with about a tenth occurring only once. This clonotype was seen many times. Its antigen is currently unknown. Sequences were derived from whole blood, sampled at baseline. The TCR was taken from an adult who was a healthcare worker with PCR-confirmed SARS-CoV-2 infection or an uninfected control (not recorded which). The V gene is TRBV6-1, the J gene TRBJ1-6; 9 nucleotides match TRBD1. CDR3 sequence (DNA): TGTGCCAGCAGTGAAGGGGGACAGGGAAATTCACCCCTCCACTTT. It yields the protein CASSEGGQGNSPLHF.